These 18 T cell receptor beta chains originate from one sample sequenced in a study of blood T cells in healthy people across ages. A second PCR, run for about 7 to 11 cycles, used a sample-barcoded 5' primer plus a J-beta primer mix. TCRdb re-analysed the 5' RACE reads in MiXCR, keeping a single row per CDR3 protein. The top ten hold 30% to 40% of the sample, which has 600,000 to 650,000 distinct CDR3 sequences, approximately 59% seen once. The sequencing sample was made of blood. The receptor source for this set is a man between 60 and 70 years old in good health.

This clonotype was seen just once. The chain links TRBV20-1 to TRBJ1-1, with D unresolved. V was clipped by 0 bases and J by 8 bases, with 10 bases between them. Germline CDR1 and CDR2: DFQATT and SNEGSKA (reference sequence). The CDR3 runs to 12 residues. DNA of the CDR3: TGCAGTGCTAGAGATGTCGGGAGGGAAGCTTTCTTT. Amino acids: CSARDVGREAFF.

CDR3 sequence (DNA): TGCAGTGCTAGAGACTCACAGGGGGGCCAAGACAGGACCCATGGCTACACCTTC. This translates into CSARDSQGGQDRTHGYTF. The genes are TRBV20-1 and TRBJ1-2; 8 bases agree with TRBD1. Germline CDR1 and CDR2: DFQATT and SNEGSKA (reference sequence). The CDR3 sequence is 18 residues long. After removal of 0 bases from V and 6 bases from J, the junction contained 18 bases not matched to a gene.

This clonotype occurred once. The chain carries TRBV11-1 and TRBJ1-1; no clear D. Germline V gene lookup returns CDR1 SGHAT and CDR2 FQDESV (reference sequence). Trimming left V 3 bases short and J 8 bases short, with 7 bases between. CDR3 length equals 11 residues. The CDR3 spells CASSFGSEAFF. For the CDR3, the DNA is TGTGCCAGCAGCTTCGGATCCGAAGCTTTCTTT.

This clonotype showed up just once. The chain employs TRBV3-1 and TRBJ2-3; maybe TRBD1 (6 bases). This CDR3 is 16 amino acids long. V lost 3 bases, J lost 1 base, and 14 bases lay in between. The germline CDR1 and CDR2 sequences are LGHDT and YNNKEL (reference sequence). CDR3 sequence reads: CASSQGASTGTDTQYF. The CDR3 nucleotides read TGTGCCAGCAGCCAGGGGGCTTCCACGGGCACAGATACGCAGTATTTT.

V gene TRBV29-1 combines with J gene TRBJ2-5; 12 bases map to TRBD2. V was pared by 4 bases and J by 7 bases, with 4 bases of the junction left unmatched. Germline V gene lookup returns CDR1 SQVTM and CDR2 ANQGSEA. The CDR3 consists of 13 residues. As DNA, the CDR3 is TGCAGCGTTGCCGGACTAGCGGGGATGACCCAGTACTTC. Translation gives CSVAGLAGMTQYF.

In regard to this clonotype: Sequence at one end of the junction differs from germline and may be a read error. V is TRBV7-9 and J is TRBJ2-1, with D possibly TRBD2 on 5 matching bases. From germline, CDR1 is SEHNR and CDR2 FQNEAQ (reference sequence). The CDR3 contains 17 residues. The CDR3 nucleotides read TGTGCCAGCAGCTTAGTCCCAGCGGTCAGCTCCCACAATGAGCAGTTCTTC. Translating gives CASSLVPAVSSHNEQFF.

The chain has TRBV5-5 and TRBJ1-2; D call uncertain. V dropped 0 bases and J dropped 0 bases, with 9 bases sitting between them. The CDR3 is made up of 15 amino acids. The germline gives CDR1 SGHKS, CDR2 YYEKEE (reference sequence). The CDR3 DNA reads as TGTGCCAGCAGCTTGGGGCCAGGATCTAACTATGGCTACACCTTC. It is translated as CASSLGPGSNYGYTF.

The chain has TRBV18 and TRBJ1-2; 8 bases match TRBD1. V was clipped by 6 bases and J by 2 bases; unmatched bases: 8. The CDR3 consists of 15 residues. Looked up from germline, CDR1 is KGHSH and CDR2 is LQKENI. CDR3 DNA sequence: TGTGCCAGCTCGATCGGGACAGGCGGAAACTATGGCTACACCTTC. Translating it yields CASSIGTGGNYGYTF.

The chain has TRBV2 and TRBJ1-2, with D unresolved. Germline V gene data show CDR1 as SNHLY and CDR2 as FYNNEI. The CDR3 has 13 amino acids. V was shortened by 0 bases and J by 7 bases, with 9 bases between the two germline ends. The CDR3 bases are TGTGCCAGCAGTGAAGCCCCGAGGAGTGGCTACACCTTC. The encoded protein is CASSEAPRSGYTF.

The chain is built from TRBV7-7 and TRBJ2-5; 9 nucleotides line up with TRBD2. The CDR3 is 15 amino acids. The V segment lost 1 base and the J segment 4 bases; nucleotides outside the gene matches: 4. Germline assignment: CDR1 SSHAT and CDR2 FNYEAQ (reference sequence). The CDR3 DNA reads TGTGCCAGCAGCTTAGGAGGCGGGGGGGGAGAGACCCAGTACTTC. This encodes CASSLGGGGGETQYF. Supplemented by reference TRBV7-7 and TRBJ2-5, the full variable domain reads GAGVSQSPRYKVTKRGQDVTLRCDPISSHATLYWYQQALGQGPEFLTYFNYEAQPDKSGLPSDRFSAERPEGSISTLTIQRTEQRDSAMYRCASSLGGGGGETQYFGPGTRLLVL.

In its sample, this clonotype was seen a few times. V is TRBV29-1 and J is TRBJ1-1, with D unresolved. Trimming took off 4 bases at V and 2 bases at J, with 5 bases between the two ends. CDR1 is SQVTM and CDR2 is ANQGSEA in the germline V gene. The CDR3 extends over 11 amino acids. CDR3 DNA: TGCAGCGTTGTGCACAACACTGAAGCTTTCTTT. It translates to CSVVHNTEAFF.

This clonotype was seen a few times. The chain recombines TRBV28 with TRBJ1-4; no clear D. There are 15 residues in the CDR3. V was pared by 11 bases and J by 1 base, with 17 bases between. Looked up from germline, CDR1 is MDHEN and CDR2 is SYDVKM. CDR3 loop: CAASPSGLTNEKLFF. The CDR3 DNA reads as TGTGCCGCCTCTCCCTCGGGGTTAACTAATGAAAAACTGTTTTTT. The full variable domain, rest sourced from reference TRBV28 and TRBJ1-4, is DVKVTQSSRYLVKRTGEKVFLECVQDMDHENMFWYRQDPGLGLRLIYFSYDVKMKEKGDIPEGYSVSREKKERFSLILESASTNQTSMYLCAASPSGLTNEKLFFGSGTQLSVL.

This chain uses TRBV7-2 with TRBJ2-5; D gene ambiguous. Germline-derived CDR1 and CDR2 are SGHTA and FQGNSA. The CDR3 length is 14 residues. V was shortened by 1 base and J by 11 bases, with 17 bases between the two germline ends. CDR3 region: CASSLVLIPQGQYF. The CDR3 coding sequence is TGTGCCAGCAGCTTAGTACTTATCCCCCAAGGGCAGTACTTC. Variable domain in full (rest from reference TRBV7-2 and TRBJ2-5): GAGVSQSPSNKVTEKGKDVELRCDPISGHTALYWYRQSLGQGLEFLIYFQGNSAPDKSGLPSDRFSAERTGGSVSTLTIQRTQQEDSAVYLCASSLVLIPQGQYFGPGTRLLVL.

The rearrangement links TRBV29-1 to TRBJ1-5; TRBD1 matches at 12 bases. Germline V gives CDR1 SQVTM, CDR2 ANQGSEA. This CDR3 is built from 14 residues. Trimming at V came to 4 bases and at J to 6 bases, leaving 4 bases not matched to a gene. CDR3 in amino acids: CSVAGTGGVQPQHF. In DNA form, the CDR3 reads TGCAGCGTTGCCGGGACAGGGGGCGTTCAGCCCCAGCATTTT.

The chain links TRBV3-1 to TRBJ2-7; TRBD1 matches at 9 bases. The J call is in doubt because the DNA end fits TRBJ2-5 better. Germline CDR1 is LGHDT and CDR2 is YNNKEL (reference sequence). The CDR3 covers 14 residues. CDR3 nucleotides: TGTGCCAGCAGCCAGGGACAGGGCCCCAAGACCCAGTACTTC. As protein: CASSQGQGPKTQYF.

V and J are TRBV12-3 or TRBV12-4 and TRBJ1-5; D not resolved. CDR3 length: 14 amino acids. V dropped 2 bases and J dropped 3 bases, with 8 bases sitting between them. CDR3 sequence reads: CASSLFGYNQPQHF. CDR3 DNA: TGTGCCAGCAGTTTATTCGGATACAATCAGCCCCAGCATTTT.

Here the CDR3 DNA reads TGCGCCAGCAGCTTGGACGGATCCAGTTCACCCCTCCACTTT. Residues: CASSLDGSSSPLHF. V gene TRBV5-1 combines with J gene TRBJ1-6; D gene uncertain. The CDR3 has 14 residues. V was pared by 0 bases and J by 9 bases, with 10 bases between. Germline CDR1 SGHRS, CDR2 YFSETQ.

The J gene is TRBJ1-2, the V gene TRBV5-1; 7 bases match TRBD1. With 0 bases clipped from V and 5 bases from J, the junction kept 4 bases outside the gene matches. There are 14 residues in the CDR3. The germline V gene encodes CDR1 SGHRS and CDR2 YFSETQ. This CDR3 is CASSLGDREYGYTF. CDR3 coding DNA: TGCGCCAGCAGCTTGGGAGACAGGGAATATGGCTACACCTTC.